This TCR beta chain was observed in a study of blood T cell repertoires in COVID-19. Turning to the study itself: From the United States, Italy and Spain came samples of acute and convalescent COVID-19. Sample material is recorded as cDNA or gDNA derived from T cells, B-cell-depleted T cells, or PBMCs.

Trimming cost V 1 base and J 8 bases; bases outside gene matches: 4. This CDR3 is built from 13 residues. Germline CDR1 KGHSH, CDR2 LQKENI. As processed by the authors: Amplified reference gene primers provided the basis for estimating nucleated cell counts. Profiling relied on immunoSEQ multiplex PCR, and the TCRdb table lists in-frame clones only, not all of them. The V and J calls and clone size come from that table; D and trimming were worked out from the DNA. The sample holds more than 45,000 clones, 75% to 95% seen once. This TCR came from a man between 65 and 85 years old with acute or convalescent COVID-19. V is TRBV18 and J is TRBJ1-2; TRBD1 aligns across 7 bases. Material: peripheral blood. The DNA for the CDR3 is TGTGCCAGCTCACCACAGGGGGCGAGCGGCTACACCTTC. This translates into CASSPQGASGYTF.